The 8 T cell receptor beta chains below all came from one sample that was sequenced in a study of shared clonotypes between healthy human individuals. Only in-frame clones appear in the TCRdb table, and some are missing; sequencing was by immunoSEQ multiplex PCR. The sample contains about 490,000 clones, 60% to 85% of which appear only once. The sequenced sample consisted of PBMCs. These receptors came from a woman between 35 and 50 years old in good health. Some clones in this sample may be carry-over from other donors' samples.

V is TRBV18 and J is TRBJ1-5, with D maybe TRBD1 (5 bases). This CDR3 is built from 14 residues. Germline loops: CDR1 KGHSH, CDR2 LQKENI. Between the trimmed V and J ends, which lost 3 bases and 5 bases, there was a span of 11 bases. This CDR3 is CASSPGRGHQPQHF. The CDR3 coding sequence is TGTGCCAGCTCACCCGGAAGGGGACATCAGCCCCAGCATTTT.

This clone was seen only a few times. The rearrangement links TRBV7-2 to TRBJ2-2; TRBD1 agrees at 8 bases. The CDR3 length is 18 residues. Germline V lookup: CDR1 SGHTA, CDR2 FQGNSA. Trimming at V came to 5 bases and at J to 4 bases, leaving 15 bases not matched to a gene. CDR3 sequence reads: CASSQVRAGGAGTGELFF. The CDR3 nucleotides read TGTGCCAGCAGCCAAGTTCGGGCAGGGGGCGCGGGCACCGGGGAGCTGTTTTTT.

This clone was observed once. The conserved closing phenylalanine or tryptophan is absent in this CDR3, likely reflecting a read error. The chain has TRBV2 and TRBJ2-7; a possible D gene is TRBD2 (6 bases). Trimming removed 5 bases from V and 6 bases from J, with 11 bases in between. Germline loops: CDR1 SNHLY, CDR2 FYNNEI. CDR3 size: 12 residues. CDR3 nucleotides: TGTGCCAGCAGTCCACAGGAGGGCGAGCAGTACTCC. It codes for CASSPQEGEQYS.

This clone is a singleton in its sample. At one end the junction does not follow the germline gene, possibly because of a read error. The chain has TRBV7-7 and TRBJ2-1, with 15 positions matching TRBD2. CDR1 and CDR2 (germline): SSHAT, FNYEAQ (reference sequence). This CDR3 region has 15 residues. In DNA, the CDR3 is TGTGCTAGCAGCGCCGGACTAGCGGGAGGGCTTGAGCAGTTCTTC. The encoded protein is CASSAGLAGGLEQFF.

This chain uses TRBV19 with TRBJ2-7; tentatively, D is TRBD1 (6 bases). Germline CDR1 LNHDA, CDR2 SQIVND (reference sequence). Trimming pared 1 base from V and 0 bases from J, leaving 7 bases between. The CDR3 is 14 residues long. The CDR3 bases are TGTGCCAGTAGTATAGTAGGGGGCTCCTACGAGCAGTACTTC. It translates to CASSIVGGSYEQYF.

The V call is TRBV9, the J call TRBJ1-4; D uncertain. The germline V and J ends were trimmed by 0 bases and 8 bases, with 11 bases remaining between them. Per germline, CDR1 SGDLS and CDR2 YYNGEE. The CDR3 has 14 residues. The DNA for the CDR3 is TGTGCCAGCAGCGTAGGCGGGGTTTTCGAAAAACTGTTTTTT. The encoded protein is CASSVGGVFEKLFF.

V gene TRBV2 combines with J gene TRBJ2-7; TRBD1 matches at 9 bases. This CDR3 contains 14 residues. CDR1 is SNHLY, CDR2 FYNNEI, per germline. J gave up 1 base and V 8 bases, and 6 bases lay outside the gene matches. Here the CDR3 DNA reads TGTGCCAGCCGAGAGGACAGGGGTTCCTACGAGCAGTACTTC. Protein: CASREDRGSYEQYF.

The rearrangement links TRBV5-1 to TRBJ2-5; D is unclear. V lost 1 base to trimming and J lost 1 base, with 5 bases between them. Germline V lookup: CDR1 SGHRS, CDR2 YFSETQ. The CDR3 is 13 amino acids. The CDR3 nucleotides read TGCGCCAGCAGCTTGCTCCCCCAAGAGACCCAGTACTTC. Translated: CASSLLPQETQYF.